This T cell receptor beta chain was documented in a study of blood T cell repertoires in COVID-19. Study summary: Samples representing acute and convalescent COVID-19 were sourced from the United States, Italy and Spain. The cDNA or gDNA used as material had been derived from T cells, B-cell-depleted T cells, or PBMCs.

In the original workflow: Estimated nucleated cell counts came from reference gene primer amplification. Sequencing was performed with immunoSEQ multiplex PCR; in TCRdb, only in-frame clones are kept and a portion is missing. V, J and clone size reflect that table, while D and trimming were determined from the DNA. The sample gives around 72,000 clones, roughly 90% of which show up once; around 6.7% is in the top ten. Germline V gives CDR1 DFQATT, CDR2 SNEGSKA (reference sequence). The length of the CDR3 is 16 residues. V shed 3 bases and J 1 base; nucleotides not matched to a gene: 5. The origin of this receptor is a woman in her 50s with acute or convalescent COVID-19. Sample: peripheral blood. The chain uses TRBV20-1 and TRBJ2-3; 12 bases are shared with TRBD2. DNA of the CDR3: TGCAGTGCTAGTACTAGCGGGAGGAGTGGCACAGATACGCAGTATTTT. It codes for CSASTSGRSGTDTQYF.